A single sample is the source of the 19 T cell receptor beta chains below, sequenced in a study of OX40 agonist ivuxolimab in advanced cancers. The method was immunoSEQ multiplex PCR; TCRdb's version includes in-frame clones alone and lacks a portion of them. Of about 70,000 clones listed, about 90% were seen once; the top ten hold roughly 7.5%. The material sequenced was CD4+ or CD8+ T cells sorted from blood, taken in a trial of the OX40 agonist ivuxolimab. The origin of the receptors is an adult with an advanced solid tumor such as melanoma, head and neck, liver or kidney cancer.

This sequence joins TRBV4-1 and TRBJ1-2; D ambiguous. Germline V gene lookup returns CDR1 MGHRA and CDR2 YSYEKL. The CDR3 consists of 15 residues. V dropped 1 base and J dropped 4 bases, with 13 bases sitting between them. For the CDR3, the DNA is TGCGCCAGCAGCCAAGTCACGATAGGGAGCTATGGCTACACCTTC. It specifies CASSQVTIGSYGYTF.

The chain carries TRBV7-9 and TRBJ2-7; D not resolved. CDR1 SEHNR and CDR2 FQNEAQ come from the germline V gene (reference sequence). There are 15 residues in the CDR3. V lost 5 bases and J 5 bases, leaving 19 bases between the germline ends. Here the CDR3 DNA reads TGTGCCAGCAGCCCCGGAGACTCCCACCGGGACGAGCAGTACTTC. This encodes CASSPGDSHRDEQYF. The full variable domain, rest sourced from reference TRBV7-9 and TRBJ2-7, is DTGVSQNPRHKITKRGQNVTFRCDPISEHNRLYWYRQTLGQGPEFLTYFQNEAQLEKSRLLSDRFSAERPKGSFSTLEIQRTEQGDSAMYLCASSPGDSHRDEQYFGPGTRLTVT.

The chain is built from TRBV5-6 and TRBJ2-7; 9 nucleotides match TRBD1. The CDR3 is 15 residues long. Germline lookup yields CDR1 SGHDT and CDR2 YYEEEE. J gave up 3 bases and V 3 bases, and 7 bases lay outside the gene matches. In DNA, the CDR3 is TGTGCCAGCAGCTACACCGGGACAGGGTTCTACGAGCAGTACTTC. Translated, it gives CASSYTGTGFYEQYF.

The genes are TRBV10-1 and TRBJ2-7; tentatively, D is TRBD2 (6 bases). Looked up from germline, CDR1 is WNHNN and CDR2 is SYGVQD (reference sequence). Trimming took off 4 bases at V and 0 bases at J, with 13 bases between the two ends. The CDR3 spans 15 residues. The CDR3 bases are TGCGCCAGCAGTGTGTCGACTAGGGGCTCCTACGAGCAGTACTTC. Its protein product is CASSVSTRGSYEQYF.

Regarding this clone: The sample has other DNA sequences that encode this CDR3 too. The rearrangement joins TRBV7-9 to TRBJ2-7, with D unresolved. Germline CDR1 is SEHNR and CDR2 is FQNEAQ (reference sequence). The CDR3 has 13 residues. V gave up 2 bases and J gave up 0 bases, with 5 bases separating them. In nucleotides, the CDR3 is TGTGCCAGCAGCTTACCAGGCTCCTACGAGCAGTACTTC. This translates into CASSLPGSYEQYF.

This chain links TRBV19 with TRBJ1-1, with D possibly TRBD1 on 6 matching bases. Trimming left V 4 bases short and J 5 bases short, with 14 bases between. Germline lookup yields CDR1 LNHDA and CDR2 SQIVND (reference sequence). The length of the CDR3 is 14 residues. The CDR3: CASSTQGLGTEAFF. The DNA for the CDR3 is TGTGCCAGTAGTACCCAGGGGTTGGGTACTGAAGCTTTCTTT.

CDR3: CASRSGVGELFF. The CDR3 DNA is TGCGCCAGCAGGTCAGGGGTCGGGGAGCTGTTTTTT. V is TRBV10-2 and J is TRBJ2-2; maybe TRBD1 (6 bases). The germline CDR1 and CDR2 sequences are WSHSY and SAAADI. Trimming stripped 6 bases from V and 7 bases from J, with 9 bases between. The CDR3 runs 12 residues.

As DNA, the CDR3 is TGCGCCAGCAGCCAGGGGACTAGCGGGGTGAGCGAGCAGTACTTC. Its translation: CASSQGTSGVSEQYF. The chain couples TRBV4-1 to TRBJ2-7; 13 bases are shared with TRBD2. J was trimmed by 6 bases and V by 3 bases; bases with no gene match: 5. This CDR3 is 15 amino acids long. Per germline, CDR1 MGHRA and CDR2 YSYEKL.

The genes are TRBV5-1 and TRBJ1-1; D call uncertain. CDR3 length: 16 residues. V lost 4 bases, J lost 0 bases, and 16 bases lay in between. Germline CDR1 and CDR2: SGHRS and YFSETQ. The CDR3 bases are TGCGCCAGCAGCCCACTCGGTACCGAGGTGAACACTGAAGCTTTCTTT. Amino acid sequence: CASSPLGTEVNTEAFF.

The chain recombines TRBV7-6 with TRBJ1-2, with TRBD1 as a possible D gene (6 bases). CDR1 and CDR2 (germline): SGHVS, FNYEAQ. The V end lost 1 base, the J end lost 7 bases, and 16 bases lay between the germline ends. The CDR3 contains 15 residues. CDR3 sequence reads: CASSLDPQGIRGYTF. The CDR3 DNA reads TGTGCCAGCAGCTTAGACCCTCAGGGGATACGTGGCTACACCTTC.

The V call is TRBV6-5, the J call TRBJ2-7; possible D gene TRBD1, 6 bases. V was pared by 2 bases and J by 6 bases, with 8 bases between. Germline V CDR1 and CDR2: MNHEY, SVGAGI. This CDR3 region has 12 residues. CDR3 nucleotides: TGTGCCAGCAGTTACACAGGGCTCGAGCAGTACTTC. Translation: CASSYTGLEQYF.

The chain links TRBV7-8 to TRBJ2-5; TRBD2 is a possible D gene (7 bases). The CDR3 is made up of 17 amino acids. The germline V and J ends were trimmed by 0 bases and 0 bases, with 14 bases remaining between them. Germline CDR1 is SGHVS and CDR2 is FQNEAQ. CDR3 loop: CASSLAGGGEYQETQYF. CDR3 nucleotide sequence: TGTGCCAGCAGCTTAGCGGGCGGGGGCGAGTACCAAGAGACCCAGTACTTC.

The CDR3: CASTNSGYNEQFF. CDR3 nucleotides: TGTGCCAGCACTAACTCGGGTTACAATGAGCAGTTCTTC. This chain links TRBV6-6 with TRBJ2-1; D unclear. Deletions cut 7 bases from V and 4 bases from J, with 11 bases between. The V gene's germline CDR1 is MNHNY and CDR2 SVGAGI (reference sequence). The CDR3 length is 13 residues.

This rearrangement joins TRBV29-1 to TRBJ2-7; the D gene is possibly TRBD1 (6 bases). Germline V CDR1 and CDR2: SQVTM, ANQGSEA. Trimming took off 3 bases at V and 0 bases at J, with 12 bases between the two ends. The CDR3 consists of 14 residues. CDR3 DNA sequence: TGCAGCGTTGAGGGTGGGGGCCCCTCCTACGAGCAGTACTTC. Protein product: CSVEGGGPSYEQYF.

The gene calls are TRBV30 and TRBJ1-5; no clear D. Germline CDR1 is GTSNPN and CDR2 is SVGIG (reference sequence). The length of the CDR3 is 16 residues. V lost 0 bases, J lost 2 bases, and 14 bases lay in between. The chain's CDR3 is CAWSVGAFSGNQPQHF. CDR3 coding DNA: TGTGCCTGGAGTGTCGGAGCTTTCAGTGGCAATCAGCCCCAGCATTTT.

The chain combines TRBV2 with TRBJ1-2, with TRBD1 matching over 8 bases. Germline CDR1 and CDR2: SNHLY and FYNNEI. This CDR3 has 15 residues. V lost 3 bases and J lost 3; bases outside the gene matches: 6. DNA of the CDR3: TGTGCCAGCAGTGATTGGACAGGGACAGACTATGGCTACACCTTC. This sequence encodes CASSDWTGTDYGYTF.

V usage is TRBV30 and J usage is TRBJ1-2, with D unresolved. Germline lookup yields CDR1 GTSNPN and CDR2 SVGIG (reference sequence). This CDR3 comprises 11 residues. The V and J ends lost 3 bases and 8 bases respectively, with 10 bases between them. CDR3 in DNA: TGTGCCTGGAGCGACCTCTCGGGCTACACCTTC. Translation: CAWSDLSGYTF.

The chain carries TRBV18 and TRBJ2-1; D call uncertain. Trimming removed 1 base at V and 4 bases at J, with 5 bases between. The CDR3 is 13 amino acids. CDR1 is KGHSH, CDR2 LQKENI, per germline. CDR3 sequence reads: CASSPRVYNEQFF. CDR3 bases: TGTGCCAGCTCACCACGTGTATACAATGAGCAGTTCTTC.

This chain uses TRBV2 with TRBJ2-3; possible D gene TRBD1, 5 bases. Germline V gene lookup returns CDR1 SNHLY and CDR2 FYNNEI. Trimming left V 3 bases short and J 0 bases short, with 16 bases between. The CDR3 has 17 residues. This CDR3 is CASSDTPDSPSTDTQYF. As DNA, the CDR3 is TGTGCCAGCAGTGATACACCCGACAGTCCTAGCACAGATACGCAGTATTTT.